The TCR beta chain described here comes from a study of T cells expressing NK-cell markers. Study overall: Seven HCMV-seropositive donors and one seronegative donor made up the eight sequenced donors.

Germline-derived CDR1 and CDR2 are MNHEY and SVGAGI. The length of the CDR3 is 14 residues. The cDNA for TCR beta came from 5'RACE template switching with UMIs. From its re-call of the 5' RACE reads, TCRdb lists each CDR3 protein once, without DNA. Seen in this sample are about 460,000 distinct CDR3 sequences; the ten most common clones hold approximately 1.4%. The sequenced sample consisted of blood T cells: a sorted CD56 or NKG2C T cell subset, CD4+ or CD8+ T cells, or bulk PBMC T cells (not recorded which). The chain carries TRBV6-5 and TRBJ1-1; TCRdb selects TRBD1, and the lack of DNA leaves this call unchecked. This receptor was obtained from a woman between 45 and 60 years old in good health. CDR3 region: CASSYLPYRGEAFF.